Presented here are 25 T cell receptor beta chains from one specimen sequenced in a study of cytomegalovirus exposure and HLA in healthy donors. The assay was immunoSEQ multiplex PCR, and TCRdb's table has in-frame clones only and misses some. The table shows about 98,000 clones, with roughly 90% occurring only once. Sample: PBMCs. All receptors come from a man younger than 35 in good health and CMV-seropositive.

V and J are TRBV5-4 and TRBJ2-3; 8 bases map to TRBD2. J gave up 4 bases and V 5 bases, and 6 bases lay outside the gene matches. CDR3 length: 14 amino acids. Germline assignment: CDR1 SGHNT and CDR2 YYREEE (reference sequence). The CDR3 DNA sequence: TGTGCCAGCAGGCCGACTAGCGTGGCAGATACGCAGTATTTT. The encoded protein is CASRPTSVADTQYF.

This clone appeared once. The chain joins TRBV19 to TRBJ2-7; D unresolved. V lost 5 bases to trimming and J lost 4 bases, with 18 bases between them. CDR1 and CDR2 from the germline V gene are LNHDA and SQIVND (reference sequence). This CDR3 comprises 15 residues. In DNA, the CDR3 is TGTGCCAGTAGTTGGGTAGGAACAGATAAATACGAGCAGTACTTC. This sequence encodes CASSWVGTDKYEQYF.

V usage is TRBV7-9 and J usage is TRBJ1-5; TRBD1 matches 9 bases. The CDR3 length is 15 residues. V was clipped by 1 base and J by 4 bases; unmatched bases: 2. Per the germline V gene, CDR1 is SEHNR and CDR2 is FQNEAQ (reference sequence). The DNA of the CDR3 is TGTGCCAGCAGCTTAGGTGACAGGGGGAATCAGCCCCAGCATTTT. Translation: CASSLGDRGNQPQHF.

The chain recombines TRBV6-6 with TRBJ1-4, with a weak D call TRBD1 (5 bases). V was shortened by 2 bases and J by 4 bases, with 8 bases between the two germline ends. This CDR3 contains 14 residues. The germline V gene has CDR1 MNHNY and CDR2 SVGAGI (reference sequence). In DNA, the CDR3 is TGTGCCAGCAGTTACCGGGACTTTAATGAAAAACTGTTTTTT. It codes for CASSYRDFNEKLFF.

The J gene is TRBJ2-5, the V gene TRBV14, with TRBD1 matching over 8 bases. V dropped 1 base and J dropped 1; count of bases not matched to a gene: 5. In germline, CDR1 is SGHDN, CDR2 FVKESK. This CDR3 spans 16 amino acids. In DNA, the CDR3 is TGTGCCAGCAGCCAAGGCCCCGGGACAGGCCAAGAGACCCAGTACTTC. Its translation is CASSQGPGTGQETQYF.

The table lists this clone with a few counts. This sequence joins TRBV7-9 and TRBJ2-7; D is possibly TRBD2 (7 bases). V was cut by 1 base and J by 7 bases, with 17 bases left in between. From germline, CDR1 is SEHNR and CDR2 FQNEAQ (reference sequence). The CDR3 loop spans 15 amino acids. CDR3 region: CASSLVSGEGVEQYF. The CDR3 nucleotides are TGTGCCAGCAGCTTAGTGTCCGGGGAGGGGGTGGAGCAGTACTTC.

V and J are TRBV6-5 and TRBJ2-7, with TRBD2 identical over 10 bases. V gave up 1 base and J gave up 3 bases; unmatched junction bases: 3. This CDR3 spans 15 amino acids. Germline-derived CDR1 and CDR2 are MNHEY and SVGAGI. The CDR3 is CASSYWTSGGYEQYF. The CDR3 DNA follows: TGTGCCAGCAGTTACTGGACTAGCGGTGGCTACGAGCAGTACTTC.

The chain couples TRBV6-1 to TRBJ2-1; possibly TRBD1 for D (6 bases). The V gene's germline CDR1 is MNHNS and CDR2 SASEGT. This CDR3 region has 12 residues. V lost 3 bases to trimming and J lost 13 bases, with 13 bases between them. The CDR3 sequence: CASSDRGTVQFF. The CDR3 nucleotides are TGTGCCAGCAGTGATAGGGGGACGGTACAGTTCTTC.

The genes are TRBV19 and TRBJ1-2; D may be TRBD1 (6 bases). Trimming left V 3 bases short and J 1 base short, with 24 bases between. The CDR3 totals 19 residues. Germline assignment: CDR1 LNHDA and CDR2 SQIVND (reference sequence). CDR3 DNA: TGTGCCAGTAGTATGATTTTTTTTTCGGGACAAAAACGTAACTATGGCTACACCTTC. It encodes CASSMIFFSGQKRNYGYTF.

The chain links TRBV10-1 to TRBJ1-1; D gene unclear. Germline V gene sequence: CDR1 WNHNN, CDR2 SYGVQD (reference sequence). Trimming took 7 bases from V and 2 from J, leaving 11 bases between them. There are 13 residues in the CDR3. In DNA form, the CDR3 reads TGCGCCAGCAACCGGGAACCCAACACTGAAGCTTTCTTT. Translation gives CASNREPNTEAFF.

The V call is TRBV28, the J call TRBJ2-2; tentatively, D is TRBD2 (5 bases). V lost 3 bases, J lost 0 bases, and 11 bases lay in between. CDR3 length equals 16 residues. Germline V gene lookup returns CDR1 MDHEN and CDR2 SYDVKM. The DNA for the CDR3 is TGTGCCAGCAGTTTTGTCGGACTCTCGAACACCGGGGAGCTGTTTTTT. As protein: CASSFVGLSNTGELFF. The full variable domain, rest sourced from reference TRBV28 and TRBJ2-2, is DVKVTQSSRYLVKRTGEKVFLECVQDMDHENMFWYRQDPGLGLRLIYFSYDVKMKEKGDIPEGYSVSREKKERFSLILESASTNQTSMYLCASSFVGLSNTGELFFGEGSRLTVL.

The chain carries TRBV4-1 and TRBJ1-2, with D unclear. Germline CDR1 reads MGHRA; CDR2 reads YSYEKL. The CDR3 has 15 amino acids. Trimming removed 1 base at V and 0 bases at J, with 9 bases between. The CDR3 protein is CASSQGQMANYGYTF. DNA of the CDR3: TGCGCCAGCAGCCAAGGACAAATGGCTAACTATGGCTACACCTTC.

This chain links TRBV5-1 with TRBJ2-1, with 9 nucleotides matching TRBD2. CDR3 length: 18 residues. V lost 0 bases and J lost 5; bases outside the gene matches: 12. Per the germline V gene, CDR1 is SGHRS and CDR2 is YFSETQ. The CDR3 loop reads CASSLVGLREGRNNEQFF. The CDR3 region has the DNA TGCGCCAGCAGCTTGGTTGGGCTGCGGGAGGGCCGGAACAATGAGCAGTTCTTC. Together with reference TRBV5-1 and TRBJ2-1, the CDR3 gives the full variable domain: KAGVTQTPRYLIKTRGQQVTLSCSPISGHRSVSWYQQTPGQGLQFLFEYFSETQRNKGNFPGRFSGRQFSNSRSEMNVSTLELGDSALYLCASSLVGLREGRNNEQFFGPGTRLTVL.

The chain uses TRBV28 and TRBJ2-1; TRBD2 matches 9 bases. J gave up 3 bases and V 2 bases, and 5 bases lay outside the gene matches. Per the germline V gene, CDR1 is MDHEN and CDR2 is SYDVKM. The CDR3 extends over 16 amino acids. The CDR3 region is CASSLPAGGNYNEQFF. DNA of the CDR3: TGTGCCAGCAGTTTACCAGCGGGAGGCAACTACAATGAGCAGTTCTTC. Filled out from reference TRBV28 and TRBJ2-1, the complete variable domain reads DVKVTQSSRYLVKRTGEKVFLECVQDMDHENMFWYRQDPGLGLRLIYFSYDVKMKEKGDIPEGYSVSREKKERFSLILESASTNQTSMYLCASSLPAGGNYNEQFFGPGTRLTVL.

V usage is TRBV27 and J usage is TRBJ2-4; D might be TRBD2 (5 bases). Between the trimmed V and J ends, which lost 5 bases and 0 bases, there was a span of 17 bases. This CDR3 is 17 amino acids long. Looked up from germline, CDR1 is MNHEY and CDR2 is SMNVEV (reference sequence). The CDR3 DNA reads as TGTGCCAGCAGTAAGACTACTCTCGACCTAGCCAAAAACATTCAGTACTTC. Translated, it gives CASSKTTLDLAKNIQYF.

The chain carries TRBV7-9 and TRBJ2-4, with D maybe TRBD2 (5 bases). V was cut by 1 base and J by 3 bases, with 10 bases left in between. Germline CDR1 SEHNR, CDR2 FQNEAQ (reference sequence). The CDR3 contains 15 residues. Written as DNA, the CDR3 is TGTGCCAGCAGCTTAGATGGACTCGGCAAAAACATTCAGTACTTC. Protein sequence: CASSLDGLGKNIQYF. Drawing the rest from reference TRBV7-9 and TRBJ2-4, the complete variable domain is DTGVSQNPRHKITKRGQNVTFRCDPISEHNRLYWYRQTLGQGPEFLTYFQNEAQLEKSRLLSDRFSAERPKGSFSTLEIQRTEQGDSAMYLCASSLDGLGKNIQYFGAGTRLSVL.

This chain uses TRBV9 with TRBJ2-5, with TRBD2 matching over 10 bases. Germline V gives CDR1 SGDLS, CDR2 YYNGEE. V was clipped by 0 bases and J by 0 bases; unmatched bases: 5. The CDR3 length is 17 residues. DNA for the CDR3: TGTGCCAGCAGCGTAGGTCTAGCGGGGGTGTACCAAGAGACCCAGTACTTC. Protein sequence: CASSVGLAGVYQETQYF.

The chain links TRBV5-6 to TRBJ1-2, with no clear D. The CDR3 is made up of 13 amino acids. V lost 1 base and J lost 0, with 4 bases in between. Germline V lookup: CDR1 SGHDT, CDR2 YYEEEE. This CDR3 reads CASSLQANYGYTF. DNA of the CDR3: TGTGCCAGCAGCTTGCAGGCTAACTATGGCTACACCTTC.

The chain recombines TRBV2 with TRBJ2-7; 11 bases match TRBD1. Losses at the gene ends were 8 bases for V and 4 bases for J; bases not matched to a gene: 1. The germline V gene has CDR1 SNHLY and CDR2 FYNNEI. This CDR3 is 12 amino acids long. The CDR3 is CASGQGAYEQYF. The DNA of the CDR3 is TGTGCCAGCGGACAGGGGGCGTACGAGCAGTACTTC.

The V gene is TRBV5-1, the J gene TRBJ2-2; possible D gene TRBD2, 6 bases. Germline CDR1 reads SGHRS; CDR2 reads YFSETQ. With 0 bases removed from V and 0 bases from J, the gap between germline ends came to 9 bases. The CDR3 is made up of 16 amino acids. CDR3 DNA sequence: TGCGCCAGCAGCTTGGCCGGCGGGACGAACACCGGGGAGCTGTTTTTT. The encoded protein is CASSLAGGTNTGELFF.

The chain recombines TRBV28 with TRBJ2-1; 9 bases are shared with TRBD2. CDR1 and CDR2 (germline): MDHEN, SYDVKM. Trimming cost V 10 bases and J 0 bases; bases outside gene matches: 4. This CDR3 has 14 residues. The CDR3 spells CATFSGSSYNEQFF. The DNA of the CDR3 is TGTGCCACCTTTAGCGGGAGCTCCTACAATGAGCAGTTCTTC. Together with reference TRBV28 and TRBJ2-1, the CDR3 gives the full variable domain: DVKVTQSSRYLVKRTGEKVFLECVQDMDHENMFWYRQDPGLGLRLIYFSYDVKMKEKGDIPEGYSVSREKKERFSLILESASTNQTSMYLCATFSGSSYNEQFFGPGTRLTVL.

The J gene is TRBJ2-7, the V gene TRBV25-1; TRBD2 matches 10 bases. The J segment lost 0 bases and the V segment lost 10 bases, leaving 9 bases of the junction unmatched. This CDR3 region has 15 residues. CDR1 is MGHDK and CDR2 is SYGVNS in the germline V gene. The CDR3 region is CATLDPSGSSYEQYF. The CDR3 nucleotides read TGTGCCACCCTAGACCCTAGCGGGAGCTCCTACGAGCAGTACTTC.

This chain joins TRBV7-2 and TRBJ1-2; tentatively, D is TRBD1 (5 bases). The CDR3 is 13 amino acids. CDR1 is SGHTA, CDR2 FQGNSA, per germline. The V and J ends lost 1 base and 14 bases respectively, with 17 bases between them. In DNA, the CDR3 is TGTGCCAGCAGCTTAGTGGTGCGGCAGGGCTTTACCTTC. Amino acid sequence: CASSLVVRQGFTF. Supplemented by reference TRBV7-2 and TRBJ1-2, the full variable domain reads GAGVSQSPSNKVTEKGKDVELRCDPISGHTALYWYRQSLGQGLEFLIYFQGNSAPDKSGLPSDRFSAERTGGSVSTLTIQRTQQEDSAVYLCASSLVVRQGFTFGSGTRLTVV.

The gene calls are TRBV7-6 and TRBJ1-1; D is unresolved. Trimming stripped 5 bases from V and 1 base from J, with 11 bases between. Germline lookup yields CDR1 SGHVS and CDR2 FNYEAQ. The CDR3 has 14 amino acids. The CDR3 here is CASSPRSGNTEAFF. In DNA form, the CDR3 reads TGTGCCAGCAGCCCTAGGTCGGGGAACACTGAAGCTTTCTTT.

This chain connects TRBV9 to TRBJ2-7; the match to TRBD2 covers 8 bases. The CDR3 has 13 amino acids. From germline, CDR1 is SGDLS and CDR2 YYNGEE. The trim removed 3 bases at V and 5 bases at J, leaving 4 bases unmatched. As DNA, the CDR3 is TGTGCCAGCAGCGCCGGGACTAGTAACGAGCAGTACTTC. The encoded protein is CASSAGTSNEQYF.